This T cell receptor (beta chain) was identified in a study of blood T cell repertoires in COVID-19. The germline V gene encodes CDR1 SGDLS and CDR2 YYNGEE. This CDR3 comprises 14 residues. Trimming pared 0 bases from V and 0 bases from J, leaving 7 bases between. Authors' processing steps: Nucleated cell counts were estimated from reference gene primer amplification. Profiling relied on immunoSEQ multiplex PCR, and the TCRdb table lists in-frame clones only, not all of them. V, J and clone size reflect that table, while D and trimming were determined from the DNA. The sample yields roughly 250,000 clones, 86% seen once.

Sequenced sample: peripheral blood. The chain combines TRBV9 with TRBJ2-7; D is ambiguous. The clonotype was recovered from a man aged 35-49 years who had recovered from COVID-19. The CDR3 coding sequence is TGTGCCAGCAGCGTAGTTGGCAGCTCCTACGAGCAGTACTTC. Amino acid sequence: CASSVVGSSYEQYF.